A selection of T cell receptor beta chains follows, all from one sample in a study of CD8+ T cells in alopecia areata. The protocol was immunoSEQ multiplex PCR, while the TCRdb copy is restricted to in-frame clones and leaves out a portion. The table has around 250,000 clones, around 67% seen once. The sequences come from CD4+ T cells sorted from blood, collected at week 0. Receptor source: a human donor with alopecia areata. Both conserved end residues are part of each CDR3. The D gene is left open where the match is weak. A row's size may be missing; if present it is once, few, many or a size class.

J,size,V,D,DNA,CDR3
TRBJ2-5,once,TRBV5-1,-,TGCGCCAGCAGTTTTTCACCGGTCTTTGAAGAGACCCAGTACTTC,CASSFSPVFEETQYF
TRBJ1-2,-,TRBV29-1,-,TGCAGCGTTGGGGCGACAGGCAACCGCTATGGCTACACCTTC,CSVGATGNRYGYTF
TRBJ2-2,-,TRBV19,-,TGTGCCAGTAGTATGATAGGGCAGAACACCGGGGAGCTGTTTTTT,CASSMIGQNTGELFF
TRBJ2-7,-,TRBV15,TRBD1,TGTGCCACCAGCATAACAGGGGGGAGATACGAGCAGTACTTC,CATSITGGRYEQYF
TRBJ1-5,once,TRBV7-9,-,TGTGCCAGCAGCTTTACAGGGTACAATCAGCCCCAGCATTTT,CASSFTGYNQPQHF
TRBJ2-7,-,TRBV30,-,TGTGCCTGGACCGGCGGCTACGAGCAGTACTTC,CAWTGGYEQYF
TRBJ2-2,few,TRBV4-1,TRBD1,TGCGCCAGCAGCCTTTCGTCGGGACAGTGGAACACCGGGGAGCTGTTTTTT,CASSLSSGQWNTGELFF
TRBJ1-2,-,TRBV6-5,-,TGTGCCAGCAGTTACTCCGGCCCTTATGGCTACACCTTC,CASSYSGPYGYTF
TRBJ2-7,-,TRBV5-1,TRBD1,TGCGCCAGCAGCTTGGAATTGCGGACAGGGGGATCCTACGAGCAGTACTTC,CASSLELRTGGSYEQYF
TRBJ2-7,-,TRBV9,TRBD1,TGTGCCAGCAGCGTAGCGACAGGGTCCTACGAGCAGTACTTC,CASSVATGSYEQYF
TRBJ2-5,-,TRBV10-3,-,TGTGCCATCAGTGAAGAGGGAAAGACCCAGTACTTC,CAISEEGKTQYF
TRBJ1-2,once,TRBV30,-,TGTGCCTGGAGTGAGACCGGCTTCCAAGAGGAAACCTTC,CAWSETGFQEETF
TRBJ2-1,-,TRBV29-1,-,TGCAGCGTTGAGCCAGACTACTACAATGAGCAGTTCTTC,CSVEPDYYNEQFF
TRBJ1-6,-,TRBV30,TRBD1,TGTGCCTGCCGGGGACAGTTCAATTCACCCCTCCACTTT,CACRGQFNSPLHF